This T cell receptor (beta chain) was recovered during a study of T cell responses to AZD1222 COVID-19 vaccine. Study findings and constraints: Females made up more of the donors, who were largely white British, and clonal diversity may have come out too low.

V lost 4 bases and J 2 bases, leaving 12 bases between the germline ends. Germline assignment: CDR1 SGHDT and CDR2 YYEEEE. This CDR3 has 14 residues. For this clone: What it recognizes is unknown.

Sequenced by immunoSEQ multiplex PCR; TCRdb stores in-frame clones only, minus some. This sample carries roughly 150,000 clones, roughly nine tenths of them seen once, and the ten largest clones take around 1.5%. The sequences come from peripheral blood, collected 28 days after the second AZD1222 dose. This clonotype was sampled from an adult who received the AZD1222 COVID-19 vaccine. This sequence joins TRBV5-6 and TRBJ1-2; TRBD1 might be the D (5 bases). This chain's CDR3 is CASSLVNRNYGYTF. The CDR3 DNA sequence: TGTGCCAGCAGCCTCGTTAACAGGAACTATGGCTACACCTTC.